This T cell receptor (beta chain) was recovered during a study of blood T cell repertoires in COVID-19. Authors' analysis steps: Counts of nucleated cells, estimated from reference gene primer amplification, were obtained. TCRdb's table, derived via immunoSEQ multiplex PCR, lists solely in-frame clones and lacks some. V and J calls plus clone size are reproduced from that table; the DNA served to infer D and trimming. The table lists about 230,000 clones, approximately 88% of them singletons, with around 27% in the top ten. The CDR3 has 16 amino acids. Germline assignment: CDR1 KGHSH and CDR2 LQKENI. The V gene end was trimmed by 3 bases and the J gene end by 2 bases; junction bases not matched to a gene: 9.

This receptor was identified in a middle-aged man with acute or convalescent COVID-19. The chain combines TRBV18 with TRBJ1-1; 7 bases map to TRBD1. Sequencing was carried out using peripheral blood. The CDR3 spells CASSPRTGPDNTEAFF. CDR3 in DNA: TGTGCCAGCTCACCCCGGACAGGCCCGGATAACACTGAAGCTTTCTTT.